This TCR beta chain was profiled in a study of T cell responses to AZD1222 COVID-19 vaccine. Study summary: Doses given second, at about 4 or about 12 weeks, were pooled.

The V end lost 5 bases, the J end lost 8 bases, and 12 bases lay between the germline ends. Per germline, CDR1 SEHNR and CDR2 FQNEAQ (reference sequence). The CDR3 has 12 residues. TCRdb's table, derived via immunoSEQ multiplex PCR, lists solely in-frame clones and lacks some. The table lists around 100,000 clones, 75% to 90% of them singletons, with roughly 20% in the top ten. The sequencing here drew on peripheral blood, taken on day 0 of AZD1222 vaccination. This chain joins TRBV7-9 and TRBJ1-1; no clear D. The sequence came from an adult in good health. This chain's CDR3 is CASSPARGEAFF. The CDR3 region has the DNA TGTGCCAGCAGCCCGGCAAGAGGGGAAGCTTTCTTT.